This T cell receptor beta chain came from a study of OX40 agonist ivuxolimab in advanced cancers. On this clone itself: The antigen remains undetermined.

The data were produced by immunoSEQ multiplex PCR, yet TCRdb's version contains in-frame clones alone and is incomplete. The sample holds 20,000 to 25,000 clones, 80% to 90% seen once. Points from the study as a whole: Expanded clones belonging to CD8+ T cells outnumbered, on average, those of CD4+.

V was clipped by 4 bases and J by 4 bases, with 16 bases between them. Germline V lookup: CDR1 MDHEN, CDR2 SYDVKM. This CDR3 has 15 residues. The TCR was taken from an adult with an advanced solid tumor such as melanoma, head and neck, liver or kidney cancer. The gene calls are TRBV28 and TRBJ1-2, with D possibly matching TRBD1 (5 bases). The sequences come from CD4+ or CD8+ T cells sorted from blood, collected in a trial of the OX40 agonist ivuxolimab. CDR3 bases: TGTGCCAGCAGTTCACCAGCGGGACTCCTCTATGGCTACACCTTC. Translated, it gives CASSSPAGLLYGYTF.